Below are 13 T cell receptor beta chains sequenced from a single sample in a study of shared clonotypes between healthy human individuals. The repertoire was sequenced with immunoSEQ multiplex PCR; TCRdb's copy has only in-frame clones and lacks some. In the table there are around 600,000 clones, nearly 98% of which are singletons. The naive CD8 subset, CD45RO-negative cells positively selected for CCR7, excluded terminally differentiated effector memory CD45RA+ cells. The sequencing input was naive CD8+ T cells sorted from blood. These receptors originate from a man aged 25-45 years in good health.

This clone came up once. The chain combines TRBV27 with TRBJ2-7, with 9 bases identical to TRBD1. V shed 0 bases, J shed 5 bases, and the junction held 5 bases outside the gene matches. Germline values: CDR1 MNHEY, CDR2 SMNVEV (reference sequence). The CDR3 runs to 15 residues. This chain's CDR3 is CASSLSGTGSNEQYF. The CDR3 nucleotides are TGTGCCAGCAGTTTATCCGGGACAGGGAGCAACGAGCAGTACTTC.

The chain links TRBV12-5 to TRBJ2-1; D is perhaps TRBD2 (6 bases). This CDR3 is 13 amino acids long. The V end was cut by 5 bases, the J end by 8 bases, with 13 bases between. The germline gives CDR1 LGHNT, CDR2 FRNRAP. The CDR3 coding sequence is TGTGCTAGTGGTCGCTGGACTACTGATGAGCAGTTCTTC. Translation: CASGRWTTDEQFF.

The rearrangement links TRBV10-2 to TRBJ2-7, with a possible D match to TRBD1 (6 bases). The CDR3 has 14 amino acids. The germline gives CDR1 WSHSY, CDR2 SAAADI. V was clipped by 3 bases and J by 2 bases, with 11 bases between them. CDR3 in amino acids: CASSDSDRTYEQYF. The DNA for the CDR3 is TGCGCCAGCAGTGACTCCGACAGGACCTACGAGCAGTACTTC.

This chain joins TRBV7-2 and TRBJ2-7; D unclear. The ends were cut back, 5 bases at V and 2 bases at J, with 10 bases in the middle. Per the germline V gene, CDR1 is SGHTA and CDR2 is FQGNSA. CDR3 length: 13 amino acids. This chain's CDR3 is CASSPRRAYEQYF. The CDR3 nucleotides read TGTGCCAGCAGCCCCAGACGAGCCTACGAGCAGTACTTC.

The chain joins TRBV11-2 to TRBJ1-1; maybe TRBD1 (5 bases). Looked up from germline, CDR1 is SGHAT and CDR2 is FQNNGV. The length of the CDR3 is 12 residues. V shed 4 bases and J shed 13 bases, with 16 bases lying between them. CDR3 sequence (DNA): TGTGCCAGCAGCTCGCTCGGGGCCTGGGTTTTCTTT. Translation gives CASSSLGAWVFF.

This chain joins TRBV7-8 and TRBJ2-5, with D perhaps being TRBD1 or TRBD2 (5 bases each). Germline CDR1 SGHVS, CDR2 FQNEAQ. The V gene lost 5 bases and the J gene lost 6 bases, with 19 bases spanning the gap. The CDR3 consists of 15 residues. The CDR3 nucleotides are TGTGCCAGCAGCCCGTCGCGGGTAGACAGTAAGACCCAGTACTTC. Translation gives CASSPSRVDSKTQYF.

The chain uses TRBV5-4 and TRBJ2-5, with TRBD1 identical over 8 bases. The CDR3 covers 14 residues. Trimming took 5 bases from V and 5 from J; bases not matched to a gene: 8. In germline, CDR1 is SGHNT, CDR2 YYREEE (reference sequence). DNA of the CDR3: TGTGCCAGCAGGGAGGACAGGGCCAAGGAGACCCAGTACTTC. As protein: CASREDRAKETQYF.

The chain recombines TRBV5-4 with TRBJ2-1; 8 positions agree with TRBD2. Germline CDR1 and CDR2: SGHNT and YYREEE (reference sequence). This CDR3 comprises 16 residues. V was pared by 4 bases and J by 3 bases, with 9 bases of the junction left unmatched. For the CDR3, the DNA is TGTGCCAGCAGCCCAGCGGGAGAATGGGTCTACAATGAGCAGTTCTTC. This encodes CASSPAGEWVYNEQFF. The whole variable domain, remainder taken from reference TRBV5-4 and TRBJ2-1, is ETGVTQSPTHLIKTRGQQVTLRCSSQSGHNTVSWYQQALGQGPQFIFQYYREEENGRGNFPPRFSGLQFPNYSSELNVNALELDDSALYLCASSPAGEWVYNEQFFGPGTRLTVL.

J is TRBJ2-1 and V is TRBV14; 11 nucleotides match TRBD2. The CDR3 totals 20 residues. Germline lookup yields CDR1 SGHDN and CDR2 FVKESK. The V segment lost 1 base and the J segment 0 bases; nucleotides outside the gene matches: 11. This CDR3 reads CASSQVPLAGGPSSYNEQFF. In nucleotides, the CDR3 is TGTGCCAGCAGCCAAGTACCCCTAGCGGGAGGCCCCAGCTCCTACAATGAGCAGTTCTTC. The whole variable domain, remainder taken from reference TRBV14 and TRBJ2-1, is EAGVTQFPSHSVIEKGQTVTLRCDPISGHDNLYWYRRVMGKEIKFLLHFVKESKQDESGMPNNRFLAERTGGTYSTLKVQPAELEDSGVYFCASSQVPLAGGPSSYNEQFFGPGTRLTVL.

J is TRBJ2-1 and V is TRBV15, with 11 positions matching TRBD2. This CDR3 region has 15 residues. CDR1 is LNHNV and CDR2 is YYDKDF in the germline V gene (reference sequence). The junction had 6 bases not matched to a gene; V was cut back by 4 bases and J by 7 bases. In nucleotides, the CDR3 is TGTGCCACCAGCACTAGCGGGAGGCCGCGGAATGAGCAGTTCTTC. This codes for CATSTSGRPRNEQFF.

This chain joins TRBV7-9 and TRBJ1-4, with a tentative D call TRBD1 (6 bases). Germline V gene data show CDR1 as SEHNR and CDR2 as FQNEAQ (reference sequence). This CDR3 is built from 15 residues. The V gene lost 11 bases and the J gene lost 4 bases, with 20 bases spanning the gap. The CDR3 bases are TGTGCCGCCCAGGGGCCGCCCTTCCGTAATGAAAAACTGTTTTTT. Translating it yields CAAQGPPFRNEKLFF.

The chain joins TRBV29-1 to TRBJ2-7, with 7 bases fitting TRBD2. J lost 3 bases, V lost 4 bases, and 6 bases had no gene match. The CDR3 contains 13 residues. CDR1 and CDR2 (germline): SQVTM, ANQGSEA. CDR3 nucleotides: TGCAGCGTTGTGGGACTATCCGACTACGAGCAGTACTTC. It is translated as CSVVGLSDYEQYF.

This clone was detected once. The rearrangement joins TRBV7-9 to TRBJ1-1; 9 nucleotides match TRBD1. The CDR3 is 13 residues long. The ends lost 6 bases at V and 1 base at J; junction bases unmatched: 0. Germline V CDR1 and CDR2: SEHNR, FQNEAQ (reference sequence). The CDR3 spells CASRDRGNTEAFF. In nucleotides, the CDR3 is TGTGCCAGCAGGGACAGGGGGAACACTGAAGCTTTCTTT.